The next 9 T cell receptor beta chains were all read from a single sample in a study of T cells after somatic rescue of genetic block. Here immunoSEQ multiplex PCR was the method, and the copy in TCRdb shows in-frame clones only, minus some. The data show over 10,000 clones, 73% seen once. The sample taken for sequencing was peripheral blood mononuclear cells (PBMCs). The receptor source for this set is a boy younger than 18.

The chain is built from TRBV11-2 and TRBJ1-6; D is perhaps TRBD1 (5 bases). There are 16 residues in the CDR3. Germline V gives CDR1 SGHAT, CDR2 FQNNGV. Trimming cost V 5 bases and J 8 bases, with 19 bases left between them. In DNA, the CDR3 is TGTGCCAGCAGCGTCAGGGTCCTCGGGGTAGATTCACCCCTCCACTTT. Translating it yields CASSVRVLGVDSPLHF. The complete variable domain, with remaining parts taken from reference TRBV11-2 and TRBJ1-6, reads EAGVAQSPRYKIIEKRQSVAFWCNPISGHATLYWYQQILGQGPKLLIQFQNNGVVDDSQLPKDRFSAERLKGVDSTLKIQPAKLEDSAVYLCASSVRVLGVDSPLHFGNGTRLTVT.

The chain combines TRBV5-1 with TRBJ2-3; D unclear. V lost 2 bases and J lost 9, with 7 bases in between. CDR1 is SGHRS and CDR2 is YFSETQ in the germline V gene. The CDR3 spans 11 residues. CDR3 region: CASSLKETQYF. CDR3 nucleotides: TGCGCCAGCAGCTTAAAGGAAACGCAGTATTTT.

V gene TRBV10-3 combines with J gene TRBJ2-1, with D possibly matching TRBD2 (6 bases). The CDR3 consists of 15 residues. Germline CDR1 ENHRY, CDR2 SYGVKD. The ends were cut back, 3 bases at V and 3 bases at J, with 12 bases in the middle. CDR3 amino acids: CAISDGGKSYNEQFF. The CDR3 DNA sequence: TGTGCCATCAGTGACGGCGGGAAGAGCTACAATGAGCAGTTCTTC.

The J gene is TRBJ2-1, the V gene TRBV14, with 16 bases fitting TRBD2. Germline CDR1 reads SGHDN; CDR2 reads FVKESK. CDR3 length: 20 amino acids. V lost 3 bases to trimming and J lost 0 bases; unmatched junction nucleotides: 8. CDR3 nucleotides: TGTGCCAGCAGCCATGGGACTAGCGGGAGGGCCTGGAGCTCCTACAATGAGCAGTTCTTC. Protein sequence: CASSHGTSGRAWSSYNEQFF. Full variable domain (remainder filled in from reference TRBV14 and TRBJ2-1): EAGVTQFPSHSVIEKGQTVTLRCDPISGHDNLYWYRRVMGKEIKFLLHFVKESKQDESGMPNNRFLAERTGGTYSTLKVQPAELEDSGVYFCASSHGTSGRAWSSYNEQFFGPGTRLTVL.

The chain combines TRBV9 with TRBJ2-1, with 8 bases that match TRBD1. J was trimmed by 6 bases and V by 0 bases; bases with no gene match: 8. Germline V gene sequence: CDR1 SGDLS, CDR2 YYNGEE. The CDR3 length is 16 residues. CDR3: CASSVGPVGTGNEQFF. CDR3 coding DNA: TGTGCCAGCAGCGTAGGCCCGGTAGGGACAGGCAATGAGCAGTTCTTC.

The chain links TRBV6-6 to TRBJ2-7; 7 bases are shared with TRBD1. The germline CDR1 and CDR2 sequences are MNHNY and SVGAGI (reference sequence). CDR3 length equals 14 residues. After removal of 8 bases from V and 7 bases from J, the junction contained 14 bases not matched to a gene. CDR3 region: CASETRGQIGEQYF. The CDR3 bases are TGTGCCAGCGAGACCCGGGGACAGATTGGGGAGCAGTACTTC.

The chain carries TRBV5-6 and TRBJ2-7; 7 bases map to TRBD2. The CDR3 has 14 residues. V trimming: 0 bases; J trimming: 6 bases; junction bases outside the gene matches: 6. The germline V gene encodes CDR1 SGHDT and CDR2 YYEEEE. CDR3 sequence: CASSLVAGVGEQYF. CDR3 nucleotide sequence: TGTGCCAGCAGCTTGGTGGCGGGAGTCGGCGAGCAGTACTTC.

This clone was detected only a few times. This chain links TRBV4-1 with TRBJ1-5; D remains ambiguous. Germline lookup yields CDR1 MGHRA and CDR2 YSYEKL. Trimming removed 4 bases at V and 5 bases at J, with 12 bases between. CDR3 length equals 14 residues. CDR3 residues: CASSPMAGHQPQHF. The CDR3 DNA sequence: TGCGCCAGCAGCCCTATGGCGGGCCATCAGCCCCAGCATTTT.

The rearrangement uses TRBV6-6 and TRBJ2-3; D may be TRBD2 (7 bases). CDR1 is MNHNY and CDR2 is SVGAGI in the germline V gene (reference sequence). Trimming removed 0 bases at V and 6 bases at J, with 13 bases between. The CDR3 has 15 amino acids. The CDR3 sequence: CASSYSGGAPDTQYF. For the CDR3, the DNA is TGTGCCAGCAGTTACTCGGGGGGGGCCCCGGATACGCAGTATTTT.